This TCR beta chain stems from a study of blood T cell repertoires in COVID-19. Study-level background: COVID-19 samples collected from the United States, Italy and Spain covered acute and convalescent phases.

The germline gives CDR1 MDHEN, CDR2 SYDVKM. V dropped 3 bases and J dropped 2 bases, with 8 bases sitting between them. This CDR3 is 14 amino acids long. Original handling: Scientists estimated how many nucleated cells there were by amplifying reference gene primers. Clones were read by immunoSEQ multiplex PCR, and TCRdb kept only the in-frame ones, dropping some. Clone size and the V and J calls come from that table; the DNA yielded D and trimming. The sample lists around 130,000 clones, approximately 87% seen once, with around 4.2% in the top ten. The chain recombines TRBV28 with TRBJ2-1, with TRBD1 as a possible D gene (5 bases). Sequencing used peripheral blood. The origin of this receptor is a man between 60 and 75 years old with acute or convalescent COVID-19. The CDR3 reads CASSFQGPYNEQFF. CDR3 nucleotide sequence: TGTGCCAGCAGTTTTCAGGGTCCCTACAATGAGCAGTTCTTC.